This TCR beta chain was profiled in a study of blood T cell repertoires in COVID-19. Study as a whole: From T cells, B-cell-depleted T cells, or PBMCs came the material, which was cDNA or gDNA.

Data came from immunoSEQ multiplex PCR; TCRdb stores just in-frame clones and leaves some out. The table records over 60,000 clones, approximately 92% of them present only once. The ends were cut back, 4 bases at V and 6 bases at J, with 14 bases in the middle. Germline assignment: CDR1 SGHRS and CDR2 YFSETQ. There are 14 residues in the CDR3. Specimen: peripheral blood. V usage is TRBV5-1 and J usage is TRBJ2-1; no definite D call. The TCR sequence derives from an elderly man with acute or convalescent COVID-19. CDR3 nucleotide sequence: TGCGCCAGCAGCCTGTGGCAGTCGGGCAATGAGCAGTTCTTC. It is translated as CASSLWQSGNEQFF.